The 8 T cell receptor beta chains below all came from one sample that was sequenced in a study of cytomegalovirus exposure and HLA in healthy donors. 13 Jbeta primers and 60 Vbeta primers were used for the PCR. The protocol was immunoSEQ multiplex PCR, while the TCRdb copy is restricted to in-frame clones and leaves out a portion. The sample consists of roughly 170,000 clones, roughly 80% of them appearing once. The sequenced sample consisted of PBMCs. These receptors came from a woman between 18 and 29 years old in good health and CMV-seronegative.

In this sample, this clone turned up a few times. The V gene is TRBV18, the J gene TRBJ2-3, with unresolved D. Trimming left V 6 bases short and J 4 bases short, with 11 bases between. Germline CDR1 KGHSH, CDR2 LQKENI. The length of the CDR3 is 13 residues. DNA of the CDR3: TGTGCCAGCTCCTTATTCCAGGCAGATACGCAGTATTTT. Amino acids: CASSLFQADTQYF. Looking up the rest from reference TRBV18 and TRBJ2-3 gives the full variable domain: NAGVMQNPRHLVRRRGQEARLRCSPMKGHSHVYWYRQLPEEGLKFMVYLQKENIIDESGMPKERFSAEFPKEGPSILRIQQVVRGDSAAYFCASSLFQADTQYFGPGTRLTVL.

The chain employs TRBV5-1 and TRBJ2-3, with 8 bases lining up with TRBD2. The V gene's germline CDR1 is SGHRS and CDR2 YFSETQ. The CDR3 has 14 amino acids. V lost 3 bases to trimming and J lost 4 bases; unmatched junction nucleotides: 4. The CDR3 region is CASSYSGAPDTQYF. The CDR3 DNA reads TGCGCCAGCAGCTATAGCGGGGCCCCAGATACGCAGTATTTT.

This clone was seen only a few times. The CDR3 region is CASSSPRGGIEETQYF. CDR3 coding DNA: TGTGCCAGCAGTTCTCCACGGGGGGGAATCGAAGAGACCCAGTACTTC. The rearrangement links TRBV28 to TRBJ2-5; 8 nucleotides match TRBD2. The CDR3 spans 16 residues. The V gene end was trimmed by 4 bases and the J gene end by 3 bases; junction bases not matched to a gene: 10. The germline gives CDR1 MDHEN, CDR2 SYDVKM.

This clone was seen once. The V and J genes are TRBV5-6 and TRBJ2-5; 9 bases are a match to TRBD1. From germline, CDR1 is SGHDT and CDR2 YYEEEE. This CDR3 is 14 amino acids long. V gave up 3 bases and J gave up 5 bases; unmatched junction bases: 5. For the CDR3, the DNA is TGTGCCAGCAGCTCTACAGGGGGCGGGGAGACCCAGTACTTC. Amino acids: CASSSTGGGETQYF.

The CDR3 coding sequence is TGTGCCAGCAGCTTAGTCTCCAGGGGTCCTTACAATGAGCAGTTCTTC. Amino acid sequence: CASSLVSRGPYNEQFF. The chain employs TRBV7-2 and TRBJ2-1, with TRBD1 as a possible D gene (6 bases). V was cut by 1 base and J by 4 bases, with 14 bases left in between. The V gene's germline CDR1 is SGHTA and CDR2 FQGNSA. This CDR3 contains 16 residues.

The genes are TRBV18 and TRBJ1-5, with 10 nucleotides matching TRBD1. This CDR3 region has 17 residues. V trimming: 5 bases; J trimming: 3 bases; junction bases outside the gene matches: 10. The germline gives CDR1 KGHSH, CDR2 LQKENI. CDR3 bases: TGTGCCAGCTCAGCTAACGCCGGGACAGGGGTCAATCAGCCCCAGCATTTT. As protein: CASSANAGTGVNQPQHF.

J is TRBJ2-7 and V is TRBV13, with TRBD1 matching 9 bases. Trimming removed 4 bases from V and 4 bases from J; junction bases left unmatched: 5. Per germline, CDR1 PRHDT and CDR2 FYEKMQ (reference sequence). The CDR3 runs 14 residues. The CDR3, as DNA: TGTGCCAGCAGCTCGACGGACAGGGGATACGAGCAGTACTTC. This sequence encodes CASSSTDRGYEQYF.

This sequence joins TRBV18 and TRBJ1-1, with no clear D. Germline CDR1 KGHSH, CDR2 LQKENI. The CDR3 runs to 11 residues. V was cut by 3 bases and J by 8 bases, with 7 bases left in between. Written as DNA, the CDR3 is TGTGCCAGCTCACCGGGAGAAGAAGCTTTCTTT. As protein: CASSPGEEAFF.